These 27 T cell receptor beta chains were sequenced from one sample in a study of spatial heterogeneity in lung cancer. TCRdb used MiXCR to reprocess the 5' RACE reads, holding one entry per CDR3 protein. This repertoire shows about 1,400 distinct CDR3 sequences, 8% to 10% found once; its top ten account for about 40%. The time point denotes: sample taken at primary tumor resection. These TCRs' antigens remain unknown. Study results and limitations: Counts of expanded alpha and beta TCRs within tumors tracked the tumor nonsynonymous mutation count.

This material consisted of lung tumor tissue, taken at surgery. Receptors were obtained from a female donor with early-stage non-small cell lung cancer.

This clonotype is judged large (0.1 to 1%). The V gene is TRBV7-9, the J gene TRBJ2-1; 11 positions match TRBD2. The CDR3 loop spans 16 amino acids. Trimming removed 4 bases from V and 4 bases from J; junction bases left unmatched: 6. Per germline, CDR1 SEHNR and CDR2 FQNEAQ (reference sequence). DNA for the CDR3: TGTGCCAGCAGCTCGCCCACTAGCGGGAGTTACAATGAGCAGTTCTTC. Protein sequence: CASSSPTSGSYNEQFF.

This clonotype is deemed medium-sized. The chain's CDR3 is CASSLGGTGGSYNEQFF. CDR3 nucleotide sequence: TGTGCCAGCAGCTTAGGAGGGACAGGGGGCTCCTACAATGAGCAGTTCTTC. The chain has TRBV7-2 and TRBJ2-1, with 11 bases matching TRBD1. CDR3 size: 17 residues. Trimming cost V 1 base and J 0 bases; bases outside gene matches: 2. Germline V gene sequence: CDR1 SGHTA, CDR2 FQGNSA.

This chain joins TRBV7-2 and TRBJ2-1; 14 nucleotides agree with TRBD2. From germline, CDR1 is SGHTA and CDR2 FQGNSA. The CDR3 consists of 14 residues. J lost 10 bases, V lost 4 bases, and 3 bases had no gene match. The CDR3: CASSSGLAGVEQFF. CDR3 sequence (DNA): TGTGCCAGCAGCTCGGGACTAGCGGGGGTCGAGCAGTTCTTC.

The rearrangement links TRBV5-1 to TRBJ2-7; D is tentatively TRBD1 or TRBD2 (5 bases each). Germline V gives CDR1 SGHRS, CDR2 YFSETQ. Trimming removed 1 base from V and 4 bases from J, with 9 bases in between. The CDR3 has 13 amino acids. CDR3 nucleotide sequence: TGCGCCAGCAGCTTGTTTGGGGGTTACGAGCAGTACTTC. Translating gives CASSLFGGYEQYF. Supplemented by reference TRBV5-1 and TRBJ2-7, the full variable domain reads KAGVTQTPRYLIKTRGQQVTLSCSPISGHRSVSWYQQTPGQGLQFLFEYFSETQRNKGNFPGRFSGRQFSNSRSEMNVSTLELGDSALYLCASSLFGGYEQYFGPGTRLTVT.

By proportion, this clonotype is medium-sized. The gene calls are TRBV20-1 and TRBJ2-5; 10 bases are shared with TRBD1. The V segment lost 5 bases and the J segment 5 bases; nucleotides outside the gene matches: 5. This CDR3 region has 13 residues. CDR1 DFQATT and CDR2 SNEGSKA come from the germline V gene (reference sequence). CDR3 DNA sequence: TGCAGTGCTCTCGACAGGGGGCGGGAGACCCAGTACTTC. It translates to CSALDRGRETQYF.

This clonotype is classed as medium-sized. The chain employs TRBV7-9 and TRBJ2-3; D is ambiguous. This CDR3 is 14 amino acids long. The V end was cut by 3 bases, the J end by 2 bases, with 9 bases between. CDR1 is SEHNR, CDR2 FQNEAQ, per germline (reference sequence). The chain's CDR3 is CASSFRLHTDTQYF. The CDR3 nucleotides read TGTGCCAGCAGCTTTCGGCTACACACAGATACGCAGTATTTT.

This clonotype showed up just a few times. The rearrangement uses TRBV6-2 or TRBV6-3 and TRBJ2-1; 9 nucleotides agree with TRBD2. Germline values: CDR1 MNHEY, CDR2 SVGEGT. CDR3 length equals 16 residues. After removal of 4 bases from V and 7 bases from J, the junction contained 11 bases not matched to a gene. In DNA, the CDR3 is TGTGCCAGCAGTTTTTTCGCGGGAGGGGAGGAGAATGAGCAGTTCTTC. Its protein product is CASSFFAGGEENEQFF.

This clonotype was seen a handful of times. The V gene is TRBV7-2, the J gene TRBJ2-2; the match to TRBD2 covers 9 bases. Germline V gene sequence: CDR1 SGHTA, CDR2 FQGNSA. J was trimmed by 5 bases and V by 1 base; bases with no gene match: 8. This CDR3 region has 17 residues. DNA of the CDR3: TGTGCCAGCAGCTTAGAGCCTCCGGGACTAGCAACCGGGGAGCTGTTTTTT. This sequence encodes CASSLEPPGLATGELFF.

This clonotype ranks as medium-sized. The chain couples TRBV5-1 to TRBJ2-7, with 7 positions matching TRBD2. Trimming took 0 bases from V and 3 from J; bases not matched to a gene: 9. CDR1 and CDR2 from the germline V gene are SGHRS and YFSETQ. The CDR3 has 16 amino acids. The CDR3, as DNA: TGCGCCAGCAGCTTGGGAGGGGAGCGGGGAGGCTACGAGCAGTACTTC. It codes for CASSLGGERGGYEQYF.

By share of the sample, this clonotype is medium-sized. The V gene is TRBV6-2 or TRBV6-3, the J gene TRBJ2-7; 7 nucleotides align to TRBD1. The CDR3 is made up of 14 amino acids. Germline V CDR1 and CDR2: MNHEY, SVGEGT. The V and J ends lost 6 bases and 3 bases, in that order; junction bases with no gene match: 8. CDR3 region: CASRPEAGGYEQYF. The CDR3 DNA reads TGTGCCAGCAGGCCCGAGGCAGGGGGCTACGAGCAGTACTTC.

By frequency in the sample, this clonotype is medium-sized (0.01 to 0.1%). CDR3 amino acids: CSASLRGPPYEQYF. The CDR3 nucleotides are TGCAGTGCTAGTTTGCGGGGGCCCCCCTACGAGCAGTACTTC. The gene calls are TRBV20-1 and TRBJ2-7, with a possible D match to TRBD2 (7 bases). With 3 bases removed from V and 2 bases from J, the gap between germline ends came to 14 bases. From germline, CDR1 is DFQATT and CDR2 SNEGSKA (reference sequence). CDR3 length: 14 residues.

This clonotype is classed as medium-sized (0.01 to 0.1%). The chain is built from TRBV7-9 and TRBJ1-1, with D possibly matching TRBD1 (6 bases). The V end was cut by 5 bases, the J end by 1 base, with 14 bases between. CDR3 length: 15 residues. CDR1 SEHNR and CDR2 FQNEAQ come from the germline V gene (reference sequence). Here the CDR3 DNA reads TGTGCCAGCAGCCCACCGAAGGGGGGGAACACTGAAGCTTTCTTT. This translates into CASSPPKGGNTEAFF. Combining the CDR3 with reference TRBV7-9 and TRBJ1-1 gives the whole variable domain DTGVSQNPRHKITKRGQNVTFRCDPISEHNRLYWYRQTLGQGPEFLTYFQNEAQLEKSRLLSDRFSAERPKGSFSTLEIQRTEQGDSAMYLCASSPPKGGNTEAFFGQGTRLTVV.

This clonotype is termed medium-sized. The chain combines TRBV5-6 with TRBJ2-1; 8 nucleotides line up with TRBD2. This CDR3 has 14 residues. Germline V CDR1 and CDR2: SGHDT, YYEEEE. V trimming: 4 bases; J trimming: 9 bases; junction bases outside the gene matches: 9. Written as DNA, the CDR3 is TGTGCCAGCAGCCCCGGGGGGGCCAGGGGTGAGCAGTTCTTC. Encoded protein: CASSPGGARGEQFF.

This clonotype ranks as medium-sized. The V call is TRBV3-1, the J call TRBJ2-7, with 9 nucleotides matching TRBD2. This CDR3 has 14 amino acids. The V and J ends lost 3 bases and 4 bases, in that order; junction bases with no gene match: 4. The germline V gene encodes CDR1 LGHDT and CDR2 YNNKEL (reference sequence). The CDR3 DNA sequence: TGTGCCAGCAGCCATGCTAGCGGGATGTACGAGCAGTACTTC. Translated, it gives CASSHASGMYEQYF.

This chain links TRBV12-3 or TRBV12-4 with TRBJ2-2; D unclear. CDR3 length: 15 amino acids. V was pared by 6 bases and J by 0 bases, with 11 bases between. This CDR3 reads CASRFGTSNTGELFF. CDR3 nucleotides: TGTGCCAGCAGATTTGGTACTTCGAACACCGGGGAGCTGTTTTTT.

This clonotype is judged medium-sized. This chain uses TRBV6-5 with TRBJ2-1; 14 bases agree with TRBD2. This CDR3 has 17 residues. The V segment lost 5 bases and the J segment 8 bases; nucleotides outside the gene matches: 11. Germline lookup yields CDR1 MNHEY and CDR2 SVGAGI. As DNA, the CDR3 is TGTGCCAGCAGTCAGGGACTAGCGGGAGAAATATCGTATGAGCAGTTCTTC. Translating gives CASSQGLAGEISYEQFF.

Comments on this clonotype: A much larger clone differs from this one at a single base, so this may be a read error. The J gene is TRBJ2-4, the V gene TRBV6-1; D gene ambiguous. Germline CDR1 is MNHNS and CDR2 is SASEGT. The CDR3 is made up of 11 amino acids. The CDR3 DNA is TGTGCCAGCGGGCCGGAAAACATTCAGAACTTC. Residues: CASGPENIQNF.

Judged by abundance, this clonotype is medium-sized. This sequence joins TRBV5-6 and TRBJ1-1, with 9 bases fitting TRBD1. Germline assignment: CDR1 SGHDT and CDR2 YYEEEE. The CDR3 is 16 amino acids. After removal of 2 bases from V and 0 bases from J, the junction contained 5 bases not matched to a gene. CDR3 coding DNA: TGTGCCAGCAGCTTACGACAGGGGGGCATGAACACTGAAGCTTTCTTT. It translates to CASSLRQGGMNTEAFF.

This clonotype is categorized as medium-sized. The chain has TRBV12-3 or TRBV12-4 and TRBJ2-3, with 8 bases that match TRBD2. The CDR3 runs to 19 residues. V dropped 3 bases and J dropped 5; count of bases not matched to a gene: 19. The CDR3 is CASSFTLVVGAGEGDTQYF. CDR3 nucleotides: TGTGCCAGCAGTTTTACTCTCGTGGTTGGAGCGGGAGAAGGAGATACGCAGTATTTT.

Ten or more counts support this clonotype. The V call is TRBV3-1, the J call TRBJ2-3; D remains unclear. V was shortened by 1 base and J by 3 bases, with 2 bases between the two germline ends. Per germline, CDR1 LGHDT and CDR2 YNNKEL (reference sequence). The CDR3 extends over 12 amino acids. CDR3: CASSQATDTQYF. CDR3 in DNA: TGTGCCAGCAGCCAAGCAACAGATACGCAGTATTTT.

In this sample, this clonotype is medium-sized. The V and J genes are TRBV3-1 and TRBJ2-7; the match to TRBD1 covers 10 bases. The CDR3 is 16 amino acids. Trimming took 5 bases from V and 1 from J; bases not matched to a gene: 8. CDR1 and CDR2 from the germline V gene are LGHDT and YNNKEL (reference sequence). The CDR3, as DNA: TGTGCCAGCAGCAACCCGGGACAGGGGAATTCCTACGAGCAGTACTTC. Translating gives CASSNPGQGNSYEQYF.

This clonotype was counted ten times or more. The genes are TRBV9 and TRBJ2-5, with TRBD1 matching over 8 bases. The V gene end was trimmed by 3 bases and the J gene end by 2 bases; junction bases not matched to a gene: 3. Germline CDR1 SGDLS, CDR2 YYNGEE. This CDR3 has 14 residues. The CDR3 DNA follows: TGTGCCAGCAGCGCAGACAGGGGACAAGAGACCCAGTACTTC. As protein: CASSADRGQETQYF.

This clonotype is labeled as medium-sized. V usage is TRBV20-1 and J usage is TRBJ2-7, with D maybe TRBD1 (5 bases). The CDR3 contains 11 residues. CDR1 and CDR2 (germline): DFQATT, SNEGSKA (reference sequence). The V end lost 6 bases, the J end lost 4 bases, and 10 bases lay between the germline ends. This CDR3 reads CSARVTYEQYF. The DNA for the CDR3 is TGCAGTGCCAGGGTTACATACGAGCAGTACTTC.

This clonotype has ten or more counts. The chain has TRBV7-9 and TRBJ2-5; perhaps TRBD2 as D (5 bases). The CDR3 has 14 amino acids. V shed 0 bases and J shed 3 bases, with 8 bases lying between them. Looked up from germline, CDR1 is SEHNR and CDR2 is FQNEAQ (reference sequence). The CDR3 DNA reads TGTGCCAGCAGCTTAGCCGGACTGGAAGAGACCCAGTACTTC. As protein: CASSLAGLEETQYF.

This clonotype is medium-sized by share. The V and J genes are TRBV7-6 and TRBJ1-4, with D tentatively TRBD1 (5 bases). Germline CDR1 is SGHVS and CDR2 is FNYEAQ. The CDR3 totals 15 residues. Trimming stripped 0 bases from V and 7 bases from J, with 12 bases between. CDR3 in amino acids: CASSLALRAGEKLFF. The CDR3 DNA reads TGTGCCAGCAGCTTAGCGCTCAGGGCTGGTGAAAAACTGTTTTTT.

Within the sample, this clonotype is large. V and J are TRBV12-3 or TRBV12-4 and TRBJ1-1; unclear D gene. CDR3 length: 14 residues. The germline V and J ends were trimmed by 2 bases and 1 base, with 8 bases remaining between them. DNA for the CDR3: TGTGCCAGCAGTTTAATCGCAGAGAACACTGAAGCTTTCTTT. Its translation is CASSLIAENTEAFF.

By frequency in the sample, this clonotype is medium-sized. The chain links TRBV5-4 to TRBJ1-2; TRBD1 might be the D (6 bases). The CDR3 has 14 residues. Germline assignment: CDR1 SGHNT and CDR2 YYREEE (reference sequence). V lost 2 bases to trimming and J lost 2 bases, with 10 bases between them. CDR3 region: CASSFDRNNYGYTF. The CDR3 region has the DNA TGTGCCAGCAGCTTCGACAGGAACAACTATGGCTACACCTTC.